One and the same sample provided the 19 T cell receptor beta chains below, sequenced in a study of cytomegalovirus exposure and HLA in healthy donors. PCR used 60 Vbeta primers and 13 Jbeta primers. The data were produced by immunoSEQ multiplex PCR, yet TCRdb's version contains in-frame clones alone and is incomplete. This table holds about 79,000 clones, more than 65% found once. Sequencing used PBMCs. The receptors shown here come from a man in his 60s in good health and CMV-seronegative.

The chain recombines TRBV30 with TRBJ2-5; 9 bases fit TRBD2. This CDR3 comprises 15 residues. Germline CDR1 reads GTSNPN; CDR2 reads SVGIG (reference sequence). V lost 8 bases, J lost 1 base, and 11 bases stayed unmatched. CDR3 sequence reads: CALAGWGDSQETQYF. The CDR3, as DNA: TGTGCCCTAGCGGGGTGGGGGGATAGCCAAGAGACCCAGTACTTC.

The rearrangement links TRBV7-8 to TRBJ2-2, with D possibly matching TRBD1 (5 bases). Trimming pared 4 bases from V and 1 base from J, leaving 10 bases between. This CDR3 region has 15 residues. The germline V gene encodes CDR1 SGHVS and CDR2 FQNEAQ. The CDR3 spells CASSWGAMNTGELFF. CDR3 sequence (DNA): TGTGCCAGCAGCTGGGGCGCGATGAACACCGGGGAGCTGTTTTTT. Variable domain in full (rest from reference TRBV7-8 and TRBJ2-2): GAGVSQSPRYKVAKRGQDVALRCDPISGHVSLFWYQQALGQGPEFLTYFQNEAQLDKSGLPSDRFFAERPEGSVSTLKIQRTQQEDSAVYLCASSWGAMNTGELFFGEGSRLTVL.

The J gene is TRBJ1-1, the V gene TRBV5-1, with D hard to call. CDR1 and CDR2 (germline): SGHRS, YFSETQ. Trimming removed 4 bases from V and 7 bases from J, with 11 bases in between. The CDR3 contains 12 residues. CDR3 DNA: TGCGCCAGCAGCGGTGGTCGCTATGAAGCTTTCTTT. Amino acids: CASSGGRYEAFF.

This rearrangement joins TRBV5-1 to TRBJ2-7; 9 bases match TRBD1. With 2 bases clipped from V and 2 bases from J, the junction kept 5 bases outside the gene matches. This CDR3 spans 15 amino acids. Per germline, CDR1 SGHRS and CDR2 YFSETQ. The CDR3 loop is CASSFGGTGPYEQYF. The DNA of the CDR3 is TGCGCCAGCAGCTTTGGAGGGACAGGGCCCTACGAGCAGTACTTC.

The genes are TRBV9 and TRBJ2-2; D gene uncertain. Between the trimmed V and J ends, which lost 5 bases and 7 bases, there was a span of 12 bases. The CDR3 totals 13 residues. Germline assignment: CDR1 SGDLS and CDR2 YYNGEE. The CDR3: CASSDIRSGELFF. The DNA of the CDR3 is TGTGCCAGCAGTGACATTAGAAGCGGGGAGCTGTTTTTT.

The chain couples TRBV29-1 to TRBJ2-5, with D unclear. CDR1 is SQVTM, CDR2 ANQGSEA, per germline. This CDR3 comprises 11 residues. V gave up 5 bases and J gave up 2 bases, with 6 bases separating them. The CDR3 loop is CSVRGQETQYF. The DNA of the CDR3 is TGCAGCGTTCGCGGTCAAGAGACCCAGTACTTC.

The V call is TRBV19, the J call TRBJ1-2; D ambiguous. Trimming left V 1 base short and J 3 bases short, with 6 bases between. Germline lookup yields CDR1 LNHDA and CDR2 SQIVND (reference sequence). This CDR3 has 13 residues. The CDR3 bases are TGTGCCAGTAGTATAGGCCGGTACTATGGCTACACCTTC. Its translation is CASSIGRYYGYTF.

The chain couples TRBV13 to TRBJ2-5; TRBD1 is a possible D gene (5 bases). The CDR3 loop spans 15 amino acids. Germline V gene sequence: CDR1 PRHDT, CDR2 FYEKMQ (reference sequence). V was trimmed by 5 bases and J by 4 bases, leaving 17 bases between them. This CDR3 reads CASSPARGQRETQYF. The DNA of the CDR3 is TGTGCCAGCAGCCCCGCAAGGGGCCAACGAGAGACCCAGTACTTC.

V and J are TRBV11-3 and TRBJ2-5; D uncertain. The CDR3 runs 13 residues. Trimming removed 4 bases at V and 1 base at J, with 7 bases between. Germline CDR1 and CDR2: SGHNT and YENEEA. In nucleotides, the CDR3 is TGTGCCAGCAGCTCCAGTCCCCAAGAGACCCAGTACTTC. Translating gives CASSSSPQETQYF.

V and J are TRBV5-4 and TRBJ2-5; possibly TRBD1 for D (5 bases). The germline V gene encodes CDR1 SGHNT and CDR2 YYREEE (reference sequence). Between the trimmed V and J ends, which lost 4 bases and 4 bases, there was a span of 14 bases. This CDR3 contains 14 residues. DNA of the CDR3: TGTGCCAGCAGCACAGACAGTATAGGAGAGACCCAGTACTTC. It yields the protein CASSTDSIGETQYF. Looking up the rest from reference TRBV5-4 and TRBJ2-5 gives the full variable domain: ETGVTQSPTHLIKTRGQQVTLRCSSQSGHNTVSWYQQALGQGPQFIFQYYREEENGRGNFPPRFSGLQFPNYSSELNVNALELDDSALYLCASSTDSIGETQYFGPGTRLLVL.

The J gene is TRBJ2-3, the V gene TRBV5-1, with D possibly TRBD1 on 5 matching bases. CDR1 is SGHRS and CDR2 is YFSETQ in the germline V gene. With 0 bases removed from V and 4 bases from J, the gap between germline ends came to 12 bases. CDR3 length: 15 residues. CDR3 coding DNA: TGCGCCAGCAGCTTGGGGACAACGGACGCAGATACGCAGTATTTT. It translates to CASSLGTTDADTQYF.

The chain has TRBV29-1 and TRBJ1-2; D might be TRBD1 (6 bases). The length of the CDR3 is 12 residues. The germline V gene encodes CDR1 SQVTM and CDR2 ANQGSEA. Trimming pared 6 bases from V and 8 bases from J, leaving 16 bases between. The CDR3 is CSVKQGTAGYTF. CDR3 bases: TGCAGCGTCAAGCAGGGGACCGCGGGCTACACCTTC.

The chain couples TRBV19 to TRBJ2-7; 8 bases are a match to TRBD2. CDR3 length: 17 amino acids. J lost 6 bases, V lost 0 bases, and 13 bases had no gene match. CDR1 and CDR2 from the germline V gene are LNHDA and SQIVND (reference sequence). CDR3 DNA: TGTGCCAGTAGTATAGACAGCGGGAGCCGAACGTCTCCCGAGCAGTACTTC. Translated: CASSIDSGSRTSPEQYF.

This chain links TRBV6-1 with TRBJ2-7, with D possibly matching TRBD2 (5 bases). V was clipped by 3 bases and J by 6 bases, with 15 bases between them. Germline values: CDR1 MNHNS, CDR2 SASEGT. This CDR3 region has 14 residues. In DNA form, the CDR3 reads TGTGCCAGCAGTGACTCGAGGGTGTCGCGCGAGCAGTACTTC. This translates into CASSDSRVSREQYF.

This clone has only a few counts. The CDR3 is CAPMIESSGNTIYF. The CDR3, as DNA: TGTGCCCCTATGATTGAAAGCTCTGGAAACACCATATATTTT. The rearrangement joins TRBV30 to TRBJ1-3; D is undetermined. Per the germline V gene, CDR1 is GTSNPN and CDR2 is SVGIG (reference sequence). CDR3 length: 14 amino acids. V was shortened by 8 bases and J by 0 bases, with 14 bases between the two germline ends.

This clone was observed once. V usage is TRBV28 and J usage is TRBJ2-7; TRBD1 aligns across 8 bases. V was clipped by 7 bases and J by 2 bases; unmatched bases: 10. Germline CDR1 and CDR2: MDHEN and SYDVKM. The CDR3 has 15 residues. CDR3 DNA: TGTGCCAGCAAACAGACAGGGGCGACGACCTACGAGCAGTACTTC. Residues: CASKQTGATTYEQYF.

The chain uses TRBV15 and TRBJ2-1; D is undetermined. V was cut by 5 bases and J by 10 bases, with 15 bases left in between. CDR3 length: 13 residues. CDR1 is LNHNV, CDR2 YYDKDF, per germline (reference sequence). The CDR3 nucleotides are TGTGCCACCAGCGGTTATAGACTCGGGGAGCAGTTCTTC. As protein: CATSGYRLGEQFF.

CDR3 in amino acids: CASSRQNTGELFF. The CDR3, as DNA: TGTGCCAGCAGCCGACAAAACACCGGGGAGCTGTTTTTT. The chain joins TRBV14 to TRBJ2-2; D is ambiguous. Trimming stripped 4 bases from V and 2 bases from J, with 5 bases between. The germline CDR1 and CDR2 sequences are SGHDN and FVKESK. The CDR3 contains 13 residues.

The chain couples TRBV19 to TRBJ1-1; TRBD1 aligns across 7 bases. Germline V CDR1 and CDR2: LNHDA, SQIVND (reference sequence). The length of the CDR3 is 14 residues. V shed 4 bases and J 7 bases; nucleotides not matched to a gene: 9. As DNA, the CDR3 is TGTGCCAGTAGTAGGACAGGAGATTACTTTGAAGCTTTCTTT. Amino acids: CASSRTGDYFEAFF. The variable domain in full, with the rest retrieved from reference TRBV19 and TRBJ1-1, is DGGITQSPKYLFRKEGQNVTLSCEQNLNHDAMYWYRQDPGQGLRLIYYSQIVNDFQKGDIAEGYSVSREKKESFPLTVTSAQKNPTAFYLCASSRTGDYFEAFFGQGTRLTVV.